The rows below give T cell receptor beta chains drawn from one sample of a study of early T cells in non-severe SARS-CoV-2 infection. TCRdb re-called the 5' RACE reads with MiXCR, one entry per CDR3 protein. The table lists tens of thousands of distinct CDR3 sequences, around 11% of them singletons. Sequencing was performed on whole blood, taken at baseline. The receptors originated from an adult who was a healthcare worker with PCR-confirmed SARS-CoV-2 infection or an uninfected control (not recorded which). Each CDR3 is given with its conserved first and last residue. Fields, in order: D gene, J gene, V gene, CDR3 protein. The D gene is left open where the match is weak.

d_call: .
j_call: TRBJ1-4
v_call: TRBV5-1
cdr3_aa: CASRTVGNANEKLFF

d_call: .
j_call: TRBJ2-1
v_call: TRBV4-3
cdr3_aa: CASSQEMFRNEQFF

d_call: .
j_call: TRBJ1-4
v_call: TRBV11-2
cdr3_aa: CASSPRQSTEREKLFF

d_call: .
j_call: TRBJ2-1
v_call: TRBV4-1
cdr3_aa: CASSQDRGEQFF

d_call: TRBD1
j_call: TRBJ1-2
v_call: TRBV29-1
cdr3_aa: CSVPGQGYGYTF

d_call: .
j_call: TRBJ1-6
v_call: TRBV5-1
cdr3_aa: CASSLDSGNNSPLHF

d_call: .
j_call: TRBJ2-7
v_call: TRBV28
cdr3_aa: CASSLRGSYEQYF

d_call: .
j_call: TRBJ2-3
v_call: TRBV14
cdr3_aa: CASSPTGSLGDTQYF

d_call: .
j_call: TRBJ2-1
v_call: TRBV20-1
cdr3_aa: CSASDHFRSSYNEQFF

d_call: TRBD1
j_call: TRBJ2-3
v_call: TRBV28
cdr3_aa: CASSSSTGGRLTDTQYF

d_call: .
j_call: TRBJ2-7
v_call: TRBV29-1
cdr3_aa: CSVEPTGHYEQYF

d_call: .
j_call: TRBJ1-1
v_call: TRBV7-9
cdr3_aa: CASSPLQHMNTEAFF

d_call: TRBD2
j_call: TRBJ2-1
v_call: TRBV6-6
cdr3_aa: CASRRLAGNEQFF

d_call: TRBD2
j_call: TRBJ2-1
v_call: TRBV27
cdr3_aa: CASRTELAGGYNEQFF

d_call: .
j_call: TRBJ2-7
v_call: TRBV2
cdr3_aa: CASSAVYEQYF